Each of the 5 T cell receptor beta chains below was sequenced from the same sample in a study of T cell responses to AZD1222 COVID-19 vaccine. TCRdb's copy holds only in-frame clones and misses some; the assay was immunoSEQ multiplex PCR. The profile shows fewer than 90,000 clones, about nine tenths of them singletons. The specimen was peripheral blood, collected on day 0 of AZD1222 vaccination. These TCRs come from an adult in good health.

The chain recombines TRBV10-3 with TRBJ2-1; D unclear. The CDR3 has 12 residues. The germline V gene has CDR1 ENHRY and CDR2 SYGVKD. Trimming left V 6 bases short and J 5 bases short, with 8 bases between. DNA for the CDR3: TGTGCCATCAGGGCAGTTAACAATGAGCAGTTCTTC. Protein product: CAIRAVNNEQFF.

This clone was seen a few times. V and J are TRBV2 and TRBJ1-1; the D gene is possibly TRBD1 (6 bases). Germline V gene data show CDR1 as SNHLY and CDR2 as FYNNEI. CDR3 length equals 17 residues. Trimming stripped 6 bases from V and 5 bases from J, with 25 bases between. The CDR3 DNA is TGTGCCAGCAGCCAAGGGGGAGGCCCCGGTCGGGTAACTGAAGCTTTCTTT. Protein sequence: CASSQGGGPGRVTEAFF.

V usage is TRBV15 and J usage is TRBJ2-7; possibly TRBD2 for D (6 bases). V lost 5 bases and J lost 3, with 14 bases in between. This CDR3 spans 14 amino acids. Germline V gene sequence: CDR1 LNHNV, CDR2 YYDKDF (reference sequence). The CDR3: CATSPLRGVYEQYF. The CDR3 DNA reads TGTGCCACCAGCCCGTTGCGGGGCGTCTACGAGCAGTACTTC.

The DNA of the CDR3 is TGTGCCAGCAGCGAAGGTAACTCTGGAAACACCATATATTTT. Protein sequence: CASSEGNSGNTIYF. The chain uses TRBV9 and TRBJ1-3; D unclear. The CDR3 runs to 14 residues. The V end was cut by 3 bases, the J end by 0 bases, with 7 bases between. Germline values: CDR1 SGDLS, CDR2 YYNGEE.

The J gene is TRBJ1-1, the V gene TRBV7-9; 7 positions agree with TRBD1. CDR1 and CDR2 from the germline V gene are SEHNR and FQNEAQ (reference sequence). V trimming: 2 bases; J trimming: 4 bases; junction bases outside the gene matches: 13. This CDR3 spans 17 amino acids. For the CDR3, the DNA is TGTGCCAGCAGCTTACGTGGTTGGGAGGGGGCGCCCACTGAAGCTTTCTTT. Translating gives CASSLRGWEGAPTEAFF.